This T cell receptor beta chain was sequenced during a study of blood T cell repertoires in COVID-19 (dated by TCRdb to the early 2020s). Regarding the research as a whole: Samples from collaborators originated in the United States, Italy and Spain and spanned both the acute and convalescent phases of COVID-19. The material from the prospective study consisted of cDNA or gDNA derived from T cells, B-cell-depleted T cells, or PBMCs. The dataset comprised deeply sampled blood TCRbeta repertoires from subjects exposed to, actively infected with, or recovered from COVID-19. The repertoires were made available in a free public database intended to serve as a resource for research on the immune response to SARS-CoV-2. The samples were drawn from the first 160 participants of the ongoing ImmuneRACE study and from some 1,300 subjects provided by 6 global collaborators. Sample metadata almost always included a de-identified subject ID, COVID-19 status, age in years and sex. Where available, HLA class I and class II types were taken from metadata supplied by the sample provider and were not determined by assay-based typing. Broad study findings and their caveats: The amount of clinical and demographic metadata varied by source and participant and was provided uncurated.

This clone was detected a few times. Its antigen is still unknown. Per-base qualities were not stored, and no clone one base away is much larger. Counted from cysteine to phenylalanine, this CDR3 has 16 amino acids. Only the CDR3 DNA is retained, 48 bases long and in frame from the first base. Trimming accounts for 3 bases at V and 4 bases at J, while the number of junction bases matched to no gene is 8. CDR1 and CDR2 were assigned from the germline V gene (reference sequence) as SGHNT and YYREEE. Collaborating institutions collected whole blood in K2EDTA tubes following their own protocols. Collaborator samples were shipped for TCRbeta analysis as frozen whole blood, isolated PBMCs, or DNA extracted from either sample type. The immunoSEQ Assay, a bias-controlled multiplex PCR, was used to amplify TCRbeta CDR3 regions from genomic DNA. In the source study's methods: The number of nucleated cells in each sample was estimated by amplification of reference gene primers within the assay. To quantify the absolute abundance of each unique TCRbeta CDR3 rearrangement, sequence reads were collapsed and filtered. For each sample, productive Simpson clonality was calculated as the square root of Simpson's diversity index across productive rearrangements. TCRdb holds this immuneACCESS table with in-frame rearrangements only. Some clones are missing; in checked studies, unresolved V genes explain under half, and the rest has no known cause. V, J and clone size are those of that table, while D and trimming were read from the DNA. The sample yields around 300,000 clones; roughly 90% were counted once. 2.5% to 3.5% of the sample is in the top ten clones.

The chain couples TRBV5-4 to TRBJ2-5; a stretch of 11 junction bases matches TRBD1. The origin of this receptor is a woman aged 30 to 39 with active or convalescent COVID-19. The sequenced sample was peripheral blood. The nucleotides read TGTGCCAGCAGCTCAACCGGACAGGGGGCTGGAGAGACCCAGTACTTC. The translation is CASSSTGQGAGETQYF.